Listed here are 18 T cell receptor beta chains from one sample, sequenced in a study of regulatory T cells in long-lasting Graves disease. TCR beta libraries were built with iRepertoire HTBI primers and Arm-PCR of CDR3 regions. MiXCR, run by TCRdb on the multiplex PCR reads, gives a single entry per CDR3 protein. The table shows a few hundred thousand distinct CDR3 sequences, with about 15% occurring only once. Time point reported: newly diagnosed GD, antithyroid drugs for less than 3 months. Construction of the TCR library relied on RNA isolated from PBMCs. In addition, the sample was reused for a study of T cells in Graves' hyperthyroidism and ophthalmopathy.

The sample in question was peripheral blood mononuclear cells (PBMCs), obtained at new diagnosis, from a patient treated with antithyroid drugs. These receptors came from a woman in her thirties or forties with Graves disease.

The chain carries TRBV25-1 and TRBJ1-1; no firm D call. From germline, CDR1 is MGHDK and CDR2 SYGVNS. There are 11 residues in the CDR3. V was cut by 2 bases and J by 7 bases, with 5 bases left in between. DNA for the CDR3: TGTGCCAGCAGTGAAGGATATGAAGCTTTCTTT. It codes for CASSEGYEAFF.

Ten or more counts support this clonotype. The chain combines TRBV9 with TRBJ2-2; weak D call: TRBD1 (6 bases). CDR1 is SGDLS and CDR2 is YYNGEE in the germline V gene. The CDR3 sequence is 15 residues long. The V gene lost 4 bases and the J gene lost 1 base, with 11 bases spanning the gap. The CDR3 protein is CASSTGQRNTGELFF. CDR3 bases: TGTGCCAGCAGCACCGGACAGAGGAACACCGGGGAGCTGTTTTTT.

This clonotype was counted between two and nine times. Here the CDR3 reads CATSGSYEQYF. The DNA for the CDR3 is TGTGCCACTAGCGGGAGTTACGAGCAGTACTTC. The V call is TRBV19, the J call TRBJ2-7; TRBD2 matches 10 bases. V shed 10 bases and J 4 bases; nucleotides not matched to a gene: 1. CDR1 is LNHDA and CDR2 is SQIVND in the germline V gene (reference sequence). CDR3 length: 11 residues.

As for this clonotype: This sequence may be a read error, since a much larger clone differs from it by one base. The gene calls are TRBV20-1 and TRBJ2-1; 8 bases agree with TRBD2. The germline V gene has CDR1 DFQATT and CDR2 SNEGSKA (reference sequence). The V and J ends lost 6 bases and 4 bases, in that order; junction bases with no gene match: 8. The CDR3 consists of 14 residues. CDR3 in DNA: TGCAGTGCGGGTCGGGAGGGTCGGTACAATGAGCAGTTCTTC. Its translation is CSAGREGRYNEQFF.

For this clonotype: This is likely an artifact of a read error, given a far larger clone one base away. V usage is TRBV11-2 and J usage is TRBJ2-5; 13 nucleotides align to TRBD2. The J call may be faulty, since TRBJ2-1 better matches the DNA end. The germline gives CDR1 SGHAT, CDR2 FQNNGV. The CDR3 has 18 amino acids. The CDR3 DNA reads TGTGCCAGCAGCTTAACCTGGACTAGCGGGAGTATGCGCAATGAGCAGTTCTTC. It codes for CASSLTWTSGSMRNEQFF.

This clonotype was picked up many times. The J gene is TRBJ1-4, the V gene TRBV27; no firm D call. In germline, CDR1 is MNHEY, CDR2 SMNVEV (reference sequence). Trimming cost V 3 bases and J 0 bases, with 8 bases left between them. The CDR3 totals 15 residues. Here the CDR3 reads CASSLAGSTNEKLFF. The DNA of the CDR3 is TGTGCCAGCAGTTTGGCGGGGTCAACTAATGAAAAACTGTTTTTT.

This clonotype has only a few counts. The chain has TRBV29-1 and TRBJ2-1; D uncertain. In germline, CDR1 is SQVTM, CDR2 ANQGSEA. Trimming took 4 bases from V and 4 from J, leaving 5 bases between them. CDR3 length: 11 residues. For the CDR3, the DNA is TGCAGCGTTGCTGATTACAATGAGCAGTTCTTC. The encoded protein is CSVADYNEQFF.

This clonotype was seen ten or more times. V usage is TRBV5-1 and J usage is TRBJ2-3; D might be TRBD2 (5 bases). Germline CDR1 reads SGHRS; CDR2 reads YFSETQ. The V end lost 3 bases, the J end lost 0 bases, and 8 bases lay between the germline ends. The CDR3 spans 14 residues. The CDR3 coding sequence is TGCGCCAGCAGCTCCCGGACTAGCACAGATACGCAGTATTTT. Translating gives CASSSRTSTDTQYF. The full variable domain, completed using reference TRBV5-1 and TRBJ2-3, is KAGVTQTPRYLIKTRGQQVTLSCSPISGHRSVSWYQQTPGQGLQFLFEYFSETQRNKGNFPGRFSGRQFSNSRSEMNVSTLELGDSALYLCASSSRTSTDTQYFGPGTRLTVL.

The chain uses TRBV20-1 and TRBJ2-3, with 9 bases matching TRBD2. V lost 6 bases, J lost 3 bases, and 7 bases stayed unmatched. The germline V gene has CDR1 DFQATT and CDR2 SNEGSKA (reference sequence). The CDR3 extends over 14 amino acids. CDR3 region: CSAPSGVATDTQYF. CDR3 DNA sequence: TGCAGTGCACCTAGCGGGGTCGCTACAGATACGCAGTATTTT.

This clonotype was counted at least ten times. CDR3 amino acids: CSAARGGDGYTF. DNA for the CDR3: TGCAGTGCTGCCAGGGGAGGGGATGGCTACACCTTC. The chain uses TRBV20-1 and TRBJ1-2; tentatively, D is TRBD1 (6 bases). Germline CDR1 and CDR2: DFQATT and SNEGSKA (reference sequence). The CDR3 has 12 residues. V was cut by 5 bases and J by 6 bases, with 13 bases left in between.

V and J are TRBV29-1 and TRBJ2-1; possibly TRBD2 for D (7 bases). Trimming removed 7 bases from V and 5 bases from J, with 18 bases in between. The CDR3 runs to 14 residues. CDR1 and CDR2 (germline): SQVTM, ANQGSEA. The CDR3 nucleotides read TGCAGCGGGGGGGGGCGGGAGACGAACAATGAGCAGTTCTTC. It is translated as CSGGGRETNNEQFF.

In its sample, this clonotype was seen many times. V and J are TRBV2 and TRBJ2-7, with D maybe TRBD1 (6 bases). V lost 5 bases to trimming and J lost 5 bases, with 7 bases between them. Looked up from germline, CDR1 is SNHLY and CDR2 is FYNNEI. The CDR3 is 11 residues long. CDR3 DNA sequence: TGTGCCAGCAGTCAGGGGAACGAGCAGTACTTC. As protein: CASSQGNEQYF.

This clonotype was detected many times. The chain uses TRBV19 and TRBJ2-5; 8 nucleotides align to TRBD1. There are 14 residues in the CDR3. Trimming at V came to 6 bases and at J to 8 bases, leaving 11 bases not matched to a gene. The germline V gene has CDR1 LNHDA and CDR2 SQIVND (reference sequence). The CDR3 loop is CASSVRGPGATQYF. The CDR3 DNA reads TGTGCCAGTAGCGTCAGGGGGCCCGGGGCCACCCAGTACTTC.

This clonotype was observed many times. The J gene is TRBJ2-1, the V gene TRBV11-2; D remains ambiguous. Per germline, CDR1 SGHAT and CDR2 FQNNGV. V lost 0 bases and J lost 10, with 10 bases in between. The CDR3 length is 13 residues. Here the CDR3 reads CASSLEGFGEQFF. Written as DNA, the CDR3 is TGTGCCAGCAGCTTAGAGGGGTTCGGCGAGCAGTTCTTC.

This clonotype was counted a few times. The rearrangement uses TRBV20-1 and TRBJ1-1, with D unresolved. CDR3 length equals 14 residues. Trimming cost V 5 bases and J 4 bases, with 17 bases left between them. Germline V lookup: CDR1 DFQATT, CDR2 SNEGSKA (reference sequence). The CDR3 DNA follows: TGCAGTGCTGGGGAACCCGGACGGAGCACTGAAGCTTTCTTT. This codes for CSAGEPGRSTEAFF.

At least ten counts were recorded for this clonotype. V and J are TRBV9 and TRBJ1-1; D perhaps matches TRBD1 (5 bases). CDR3 length: 15 residues. The V gene lost 0 bases and the J gene lost 4 bases, with 13 bases spanning the gap. Germline V gene data show CDR1 as SGDLS and CDR2 as YYNGEE. Here the CDR3 DNA reads TGTGCCAGCAGCGTAGTGCCCCAGGGCGTCACTGAAGCTTTCTTT. This gives the protein CASSVVPQGVTEAFF.

This clonotype appeared many times. The chain carries TRBV2 and TRBJ1-1; TRBD1 aligns across 11 bases. Trimming took 6 bases from V and 2 from J; bases not matched to a gene: 5. Germline loops: CDR1 SNHLY, CDR2 FYNNEI. The CDR3 runs to 15 residues. Here the CDR3 reads CASSLGQGANTEAFF. The CDR3 nucleotides are TGTGCCAGCAGCTTAGGACAGGGGGCAAACACTGAAGCTTTCTTT.

This clonotype has more than one count but fewer than ten. The chain has TRBV20-1 and TRBJ2-5; TRBD2 matches at 8 bases. The CDR3 is 14 residues long. The V gene end was trimmed by 4 bases and the J gene end by 7 bases; junction bases not matched to a gene: 11. Germline CDR1 and CDR2: DFQATT and SNEGSKA (reference sequence). The DNA for the CDR3 is TGCAGTGCTACCCGGCCCTACGGGGGGGCGACCCAGTACTTC. It codes for CSATRPYGGATQYF.